Following are 4 T cell receptor beta chains from one sample sequenced in a study of shared clonotypes between healthy human individuals. Measured with immunoSEQ multiplex PCR; TCRdb has only the in-frame clones, and not every one. This table holds 740,000 or so clones, about 80% found once. Sequenced sample: memory CD4+ T cells sorted from blood. The subset: CD45RA-negative fraction. Every receptor here comes from a woman younger than 45 in good health.

This chain uses TRBV6-1 with TRBJ2-4, with D hard to call. CDR1 is MNHNS and CDR2 is SASEGT in the germline V gene. V lost 7 bases, J lost 13 bases, and 17 bases lay in between. This CDR3 spans 12 amino acids. The CDR3 spells CASTSDDPLQYF. For the CDR3, the DNA is TGTGCCAGCACCTCGGACGACCCCTTGCAGTACTTC.

Comments on this clone: A read error may account for a junction end that differs from germline. The chain has TRBV2 and TRBJ2-5; D call uncertain. Germline V gene lookup returns CDR1 SNHLY and CDR2 FYNNEI. The CDR3 length is 13 residues. The CDR3, as DNA: TGTGCCAGCAGATTCGGAGCCGCCTACGAGCAGCACTTC. This gives the protein CASRFGAAYEQHF.

The chain couples TRBV4-1 to TRBJ2-5; D unresolved. The CDR3 sequence is 13 residues long. The V gene lost 2 bases and the J gene lost 2 bases, with 6 bases spanning the gap. CDR1 is MGHRA and CDR2 is YSYEKL in the germline V gene. The CDR3 reads CASSQIVQETQYF. CDR3 bases: TGCGCCAGCAGCCAAATAGTACAAGAGACCCAGTACTTC.

The chain couples TRBV18 to TRBJ1-5; 7 bases align to TRBD1. The CDR3 sequence is 15 residues long. V dropped 3 bases and J dropped 5; count of bases not matched to a gene: 7. Germline CDR1 and CDR2: KGHSH and LQKENI. The CDR3 bases are TGTGCCAGCTCACCGAGTTCCGGGACAGATCAGCCCCAGCATTTT. Its protein is CASSPSSGTDQPQHF.